This T cell receptor (beta chain) derives from a study of neurological immune-mediated disorders. This CDR3 has 15 residues. Germline lookup yields CDR1 SGHRS and CDR2 YFSETQ. Preparation of the unsorted libraries drew on 2 million PBMCs stored at -80 C. Concerning this clonotype itself: What it recognizes is unknown. The junction differs from germline at one of its ends, possibly a read error.

Study-level findings and limits: The multiple sclerosis repertoire cluster was not associated with any clinical or MRI feature, with the authors stating that larger cohorts are needed.

The cDNA was produced through 5'RACE with 10-nucleotide random UMIs. TCRdb re-called the 5' RACE reads with MiXCR, one entry per CDR3 protein. The sample yields over 60,000 distinct CDR3 sequences, roughly 4.7% seen once. The sequence came from a woman aged 25 to 39 with multiple sclerosis. This chain links TRBV5-1 with TRBJ2-1; 8 positions agree with TRBD1. Specimen: PBMCs. Here the CDR3 DNA reads TGCGCCAGCACCGCTCTGGGACAGGCAAACAATAAGCAGTTCTTC. This translates into CASTALGQANNKQFF.